These 23 T cell receptor beta chains originate from one sample sequenced in a study of identical twins. In TCRdb, the 5' RACE reads were re-called with MiXCR into one record per CDR3 protein. The repertoire holds hundreds of thousands of distinct CDR3 sequences, around 8.6% seen once, with more than 0.75% in the top ten. This sample also appeared in a second study, on yellow fever vaccine responses in identical twins.

Sequenced: PBMCs. The receptors originated from a woman between 18 and 29 years old in good health.

This sequence joins TRBV4-3 and TRBJ2-1; 8 positions agree with TRBD2. CDR3 length equals 16 residues. From germline, CDR1 is LGHNA and CDR2 YSLEER. V lost 8 bases and J lost 1; bases outside the gene matches: 10. DNA of the CDR3: TGCGCCAGCCCATTTTCCGGGGGGGGGTCCTACAATGAGCAGTTCTTC. Residues: CASPFSGGGSYNEQFF.

This clonotype has just a few counts. A junction boundary mismatches the germline segment, possibly from a read error. V and J are TRBV28 and TRBJ2-1; 8 bases fit TRBD2. This CDR3 has 16 amino acids. The germline V gene encodes CDR1 MDHEN and CDR2 SYDVKM. The CDR3 region is CLLAAPAGGTYNEQFF. CDR3 nucleotide sequence: TGCCTCTTAGCCGCCCCTGCGGGAGGAACCTACAATGAGCAGTTCTTC.

This clonotype was seen at least ten times. The chain carries TRBV4-3 and TRBJ2-1, with 11 positions matching TRBD2. The CDR3 has 16 residues. Trimming at V came to 0 bases and at J to 12 bases, leaving 10 bases not matched to a gene. Germline CDR1 and CDR2: LGHNA and YSLEER. DNA for the CDR3: TGCGCCAGCAGCCAAGATAGGGAACTAGCGGGAGCAGGGCAGTTCTTC. Translation gives CASSQDRELAGAGQFF.

This clonotype was seen more than once but under ten times. The chain joins TRBV10-3 to TRBJ2-7, with a weak D call TRBD2 (6 bases). The V gene's germline CDR1 is ENHRY and CDR2 SYGVKD. The V end was cut by 3 bases, the J end by 3 bases, with 12 bases between. This CDR3 is built from 14 residues. This CDR3 reads CAISDREVLYEQYF. For the CDR3, the DNA is TGTGCCATCAGTGACAGGGAGGTCCTCTACGAGCAGTACTTC.

Remarks on this clonotype: This could be a read error, since a much larger clone is one nucleotide away. This chain joins TRBV20-1 and TRBJ1-2; D is unresolved. V was shortened by 6 bases and J by 4 bases, with 21 bases between the two germline ends. This CDR3 region has 15 residues. Germline lookup yields CDR1 DFQATT and CDR2 SNEGSKA (reference sequence). Here the CDR3 reads CSADLTRQATYGYTF. Written as DNA, the CDR3 is TGCAGTGCCGACTTAACAAGACAAGCGACCTATGGCTACACCTTC.

The V call is TRBV6-1, the J call TRBJ1-3; the D is unclear. Trimming took off 6 bases at V and 0 bases at J, with 15 bases between the two ends. This CDR3 has 16 amino acids. Per the germline V gene, CDR1 is MNHNS and CDR2 is SASEGT. The CDR3 nucleotides read TGTGCCAGCAGCCTACCTTCAGCCTTCTCTGGAAACACCATATATTTT. Translated: CASSLPSAFSGNTIYF.

J is TRBJ1-2 and V is TRBV3-1; D ambiguous. The germline gives CDR1 LGHDT, CDR2 YNNKEL (reference sequence). This CDR3 is built from 13 residues. V lost 4 bases and J 3 bases, leaving 9 bases between the germline ends. The CDR3 nucleotides are TGTGCCAGCAGCCCGCAGCCCCACTATGGCTACACCTTC. This translates into CASSPQPHYGYTF.

This clonotype turned up a few times. V gene TRBV10-3 combines with J gene TRBJ1-5, with D unclear. There are 15 residues in the CDR3. Trimming took off 3 bases at V and 5 bases at J, with 14 bases between the two ends. The V gene's germline CDR1 is ENHRY and CDR2 SYGVKD. The CDR3 DNA reads TGTGCCATCAGTGAATGGGGTCCGAAGGATCAGCCCCAGCATTTT. The encoded protein is CAISEWGPKDQPQHF.

This clonotype was seen a handful of times. The rearrangement links TRBV20-1 to TRBJ2-7, with D unresolved. CDR1 and CDR2 (germline): DFQATT, SNEGSKA (reference sequence). The CDR3 runs to 13 residues. The V end was cut by 3 bases, the J end by 0 bases, with 9 bases between. The CDR3 DNA reads TGCAGTGCTAGGCCCCGTTACTCCTACGAGCAGTACTTC. It translates to CSARPRYSYEQYF.

This clonotype was observed a few times. The chain carries TRBV3-1 and TRBJ2-3; D tentatively fits TRBD1 or TRBD2 (7 bases each). Germline CDR1 reads LGHDT; CDR2 reads YNNKEL (reference sequence). The CDR3 is 19 amino acids. V lost 0 bases and J 5 bases, leaving 24 bases between the germline ends. The CDR3 nucleotides are TGTGCCAGCAGCCAAGATCTGGTTGTACTAGCGCCAGGGGGAGATACGCAGTATTTT. Protein: CASSQDLVVLAPGGDTQYF.

The chain carries TRBV27 and TRBJ2-7; TRBD2 agrees at 16 bases. Germline lookup yields CDR1 MNHEY and CDR2 SMNVEV (reference sequence). The ends lost 6 bases at V and 3 bases at J; junction bases unmatched: 2. The CDR3 length is 15 residues. This chain's CDR3 is CASRGLAGGGYEQYF. CDR3 coding DNA: TGTGCCAGCAGGGGACTAGCGGGAGGGGGCTACGAGCAGTACTTC.

V gene TRBV2 combines with J gene TRBJ1-1; 10 bases are shared with TRBD1. The length of the CDR3 is 15 residues. V shed 5 bases and J 0 bases; nucleotides not matched to a gene: 3. Per the germline V gene, CDR1 is SNHLY and CDR2 is FYNNEI. DNA of the CDR3: TGTGCCAGCAGTAGACAGGGGGCCATGAACACTGAAGCTTTCTTT. It yields the protein CASSRQGAMNTEAFF.

This clonotype was counted a few times. The chain uses TRBV7-8 and TRBJ1-5; 11 nucleotides match TRBD1. The CDR3 is 15 amino acids. Per germline, CDR1 SGHVS and CDR2 FQNEAQ. V lost 5 bases to trimming and J lost 5 bases; unmatched junction nucleotides: 5. CDR3 in amino acids: CASSRTGGIDQPQHF. Written as DNA, the CDR3 is TGTGCCAGCAGCCGGACAGGGGGCATTGATCAGCCCCAGCATTTT.

V and J are TRBV20-1 and TRBJ1-2, with D possibly TRBD1 on 6 matching bases. Trimming took off 6 bases at V and 5 bases at J, with 22 bases between the two ends. Germline V gene lookup returns CDR1 DFQATT and CDR2 SNEGSKA (reference sequence). This CDR3 spans 15 amino acids. CDR3 loop: CSAHFRDNQGYGYTF. DNA for the CDR3: TGCAGTGCCCATTTCCGGGACAACCAGGGTTATGGCTACACCTTC.

CDR3 nucleotides: TGTGCCAGCAGGGACCCCTGGGGCGGGGGGCCTTACAATGAGCAGTTCTTC. Its translation: CASRDPWGGGPYNEQFF. The rearrangement links TRBV12-3 or TRBV12-4 to TRBJ2-1; 8 positions match TRBD2. The CDR3 totals 17 residues. Losses at the gene ends were 6 bases for V and 4 bases for J; bases not matched to a gene: 14.

This clonotype was found many times. This chain links TRBV29-1 with TRBJ2-1; D might be TRBD2 (6 bases). V dropped 4 bases and J dropped 8 bases, with 15 bases sitting between them. Germline V gene sequence: CDR1 SQVTM, CDR2 ANQGSEA. This CDR3 region has 13 residues. Here the CDR3 reads CSVAREVNYEQFF. As DNA, the CDR3 is TGCAGCGTTGCGCGGGAAGTCAACTATGAGCAGTTCTTC.

J is TRBJ1-3 and V is TRBV12-3 or TRBV12-4, with TRBD1 matching over 12 bases. The CDR3 covers 16 residues. V gave up 6 bases and J gave up 1 base; unmatched junction bases: 4. The CDR3 coding sequence is TGTGCCAGCAGAAGGGACAGGGGGCGGTCTGGAAACACCATATATTTT. This translates into CASRRDRGRSGNTIYF.

This clonotype has a count of ten or more. The chain carries TRBV20-1 and TRBJ1-2, with a possible D match to TRBD1 (5 bases). The germline V gene has CDR1 DFQATT and CDR2 SNEGSKA (reference sequence). V was cut by 3 bases and J by 1 base, with 12 bases left in between. The CDR3 contains 14 residues. Here the CDR3 DNA reads TGCAGTGCTAGCAAAGACAGTCTTAACTATGGCTACACCTTC. It encodes CSASKDSLNYGYTF.

Many counts were recorded for this clonotype. The chain couples TRBV20-1 to TRBJ2-3, with 7 bases lining up with TRBD2. V lost 2 bases and J lost 1; bases outside the gene matches: 9. From germline, CDR1 is DFQATT and CDR2 SNEGSKA (reference sequence). CDR3 length: 16 residues. The CDR3 nucleotides read TGCAGTGCTAGATGGCTCGCAGCGGGACGCACAGATACGCAGTATTTT. Translated: CSARWLAAGRTDTQYF.

The J gene is TRBJ2-7, the V gene TRBV4-3; 14 bases map to TRBD2. Germline V gene lookup returns CDR1 LGHNA and CDR2 YSLEER. V lost 0 bases, J lost 7 bases, and 8 bases stayed unmatched. The CDR3 runs 17 residues. Written as DNA, the CDR3 is TGCGCCAGCAGCCAAGAAGGGACTAGCGGGAGCATCAGGGAGCAGTACTTC. This gives the protein CASSQEGTSGSIREQYF.

This clonotype has ten or more counts. This chain joins TRBV12-3 or TRBV12-4 and TRBJ2-3; D assignment may be TRBD1 or TRBD2 (6 bases each). The CDR3 runs 14 residues. Trimming stripped 2 bases from V and 6 bases from J, with 12 bases between. The CDR3 sequence: CASSLTGAGDTQYF. CDR3 nucleotides: TGTGCCAGCAGTTTAACGGGGGCAGGGGATACGCAGTATTTT.

The rearrangement joins TRBV7-9 to TRBJ1-1, with D unclear. Trimming took 2 bases from V and 7 from J, leaving 8 bases between them. The CDR3 runs to 12 residues. The V gene's germline CDR1 is SEHNR and CDR2 FQNEAQ (reference sequence). CDR3 sequence: CASSLRANEAFF. CDR3 nucleotide sequence: TGTGCCAGCAGCTTAAGGGCAAATGAAGCTTTCTTT.

The V gene is TRBV25-1, the J gene TRBJ1-1, with TRBD1 as a possible D gene (5 bases). CDR1 and CDR2 (germline): MGHDK, SYGVNS. V lost 3 bases and J lost 0, with 8 bases in between. CDR3 length equals 14 residues. CDR3 in DNA: TGTGCCAGCAGTGACGCAGGGTTGAACACTGAAGCTTTCTTT. As protein: CASSDAGLNTEAFF.